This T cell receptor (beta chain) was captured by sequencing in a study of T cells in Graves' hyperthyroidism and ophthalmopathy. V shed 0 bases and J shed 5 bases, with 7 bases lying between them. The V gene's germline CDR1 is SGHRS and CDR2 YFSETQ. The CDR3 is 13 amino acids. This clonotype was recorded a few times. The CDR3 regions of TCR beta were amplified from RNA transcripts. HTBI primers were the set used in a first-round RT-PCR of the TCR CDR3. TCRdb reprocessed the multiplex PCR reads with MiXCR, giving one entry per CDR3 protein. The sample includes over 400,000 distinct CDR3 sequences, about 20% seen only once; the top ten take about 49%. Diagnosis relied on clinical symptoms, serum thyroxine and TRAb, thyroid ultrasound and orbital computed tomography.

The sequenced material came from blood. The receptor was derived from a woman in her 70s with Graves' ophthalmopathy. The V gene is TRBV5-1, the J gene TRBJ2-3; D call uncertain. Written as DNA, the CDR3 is TGCGCCAGCAGCTTGGAGTTCAGAGATACGCAGTATTTT. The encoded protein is CASSLEFRDTQYF.